This entry concerns a single T cell receptor beta chain. Its antigen is still unknown. This clone may be a read error of a much larger clone one base away. The second PCR ran about 6 to 11 cycles with a sample-barcoded 5' primer and J-beta primers. A template-switch adaptor containing 12 random nucleotides labeled each cDNA molecule. Using its own MiXCR run on the 5' RACE reads, TCRdb lists one record per CDR3 protein. The sample includes some 640,000 distinct CDR3 sequences, under 30% of them seen just once. This CDR3 is 16 amino acids long. V was trimmed by 9 bases and J by 11 bases, leaving 31 bases between them. Germline assignment: CDR1 LNHDA and CDR2 SQIVND (reference sequence). The data were obtained in a study of blood T cells in healthy people across ages. Study-level points and caveats: PBMC samples, being unsorted, prevented any conclusive comparison of naive and antigen-experienced cells.

Material for sequencing was blood. The chain couples TRBV19 to TRBJ2-5, with D perhaps matching TRBD1 (6 bases). The TCR comes from an elderly woman in good health. CDR3 sequence reads: CASRHLGQGPGNEQYF. CDR3 coding DNA: TGTGCCAGCAGACACCTAGGGCAGGGGCCGGGCAATGAGCAGTACTTC.